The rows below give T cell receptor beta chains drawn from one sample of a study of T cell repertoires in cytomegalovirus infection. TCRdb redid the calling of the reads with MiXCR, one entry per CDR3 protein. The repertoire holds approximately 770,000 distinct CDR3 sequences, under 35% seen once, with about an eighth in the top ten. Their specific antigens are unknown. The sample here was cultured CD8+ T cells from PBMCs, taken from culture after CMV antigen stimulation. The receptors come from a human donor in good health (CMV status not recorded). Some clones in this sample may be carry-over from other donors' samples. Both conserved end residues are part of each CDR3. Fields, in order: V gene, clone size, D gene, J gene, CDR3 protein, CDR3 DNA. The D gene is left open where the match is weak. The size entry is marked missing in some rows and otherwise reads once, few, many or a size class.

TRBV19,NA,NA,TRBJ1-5,CASSIGAEPQHF,TGTGCCAGTAGTATCGGGGCGGAGCCCCAGCATTTT
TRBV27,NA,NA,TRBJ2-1,CASSIRVSNEQFF,TGTGCCAGCAGTATCCGGGTCTCAAATGAGCAGTTCTTC
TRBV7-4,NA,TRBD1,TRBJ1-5,CASSRDRNSNQLQHF,TGTGCCAGCAGTCGGGACAGAAATAGCAATCAGCTCCAGCATTTT
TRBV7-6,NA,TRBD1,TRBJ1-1,CASSLLGGASRLNTEAFF,TGTGCCAGCAGCTTATTAGGGGGCGCGAGCCGTCTGAACACTGAAGCTTTCTTT
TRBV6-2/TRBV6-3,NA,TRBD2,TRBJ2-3,CASSFLTLAGTDTQYF,TGTGCCAGCAGTTTCCTCACCCTAGCGGGCACAGATACGCAGTATTTT
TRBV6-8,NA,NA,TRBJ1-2,CASTLKVGGYGYTF,TGTGCCAGCACCCTAAAAGTAGGCGGCTATGGCTACACCTTC
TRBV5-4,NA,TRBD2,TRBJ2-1,CASSFGGDFYNEQFF,TGTGCCAGCAGCTTTGGGGGGGATTTCTACAATGAGCAGTTCTTC
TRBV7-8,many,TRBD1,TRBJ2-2,CASSLSPQGAGELFF,TGTGCCAGCAGCTTATCCCCACAGGGGGCGGGGGAGCTGTTTTTT
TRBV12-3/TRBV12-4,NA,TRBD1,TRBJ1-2,CASSFGQGADYGYTF,TGTGCCAGCAGTTTTGGACAGGGGGCAGACTATGGCTACACCTTC
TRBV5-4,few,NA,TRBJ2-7,CASSHAGAAYEQYF,TGTGCCAGCAGCCACGCGGGGGCCGCCTACGAGCAGTACTTC
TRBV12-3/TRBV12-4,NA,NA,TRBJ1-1,CASRIGGARTEAFF,TGTGCCAGCAGAATTGGGGGGGCGCGAACTGAAGCTTTCTTT
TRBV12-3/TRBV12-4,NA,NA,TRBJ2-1,CASSFAGTEQFF,TGTGCCAGCAGTTTTGCGGGGACTGAGCAGTTCTTC
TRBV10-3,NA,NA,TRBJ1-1,CAISEPRTALSIYEAFF,TGTGCCATCAGTGAGCCCCGGACAGCCCTCTCCATATATGAAGCTTTCTTT
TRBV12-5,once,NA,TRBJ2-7,CASGLKGALGGQYF,TGTGCTAGTGGTTTGAAGGGCGCATTAGGAGGGCAGTACTTC
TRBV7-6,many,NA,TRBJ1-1,CASSLDAGEYTEAFF,TGTGCCAGCAGCTTAGATGCAGGGGAGTACACTGAAGCTTTCTTT
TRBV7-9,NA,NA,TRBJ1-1,CASSANAGTEAFF,TGTGCCAGCAGCGCAAATGCGGGGACTGAAGCTTTCTTT
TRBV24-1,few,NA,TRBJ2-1,CATASRKQGKSQYNEQFF,TGTGCCACTGCAAGCCGTAAGCAGGGGAAATCACAGTACAATGAGCAGTTCTTC
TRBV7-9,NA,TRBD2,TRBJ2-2,CASSPQLLGRAPGELFF,TGTGCCAGCAGCCCCCAACTCTTGGGGAGGGCCCCCGGGGAGCTGTTTTTT